The present T cell receptor (beta chain) was sequenced within a study of T cell repertoires in cytomegalovirus infection. Study context: Both CMV infection and a matching HLA type were indicated by public TCR beta signatures. Points from the study as a whole: There were HLA-C-restricted CMV-specific TCR beta clonotypes dominating the ex vivo response. Cumulative public TCR beta family frequency identified carriers of CMV plus the relevant HLA.

CDR1 is SEHNR, CDR2 FQNEAQ, per germline (reference sequence). Trimming at V came to 4 bases and at J to 10 bases, leaving 13 bases not matched to a gene. The CDR3 contains 15 residues. One entry per CDR3 protein, called by TCRdb with MiXCR from the reads. There are some 350,000 distinct CDR3 sequences in the sample; about 28% occur only once, and roughly 20% lies in the top ten. In this sample, this clonotype turned up a few times. Antigen: not known. Sequencing was performed on cultured PBMCs, taken from culture after CMV antigen stimulation. This sequence was found in a human donor in good health (CMV status not recorded). Some clones in this sample may be carry-over from other donors' samples. The chain is built from TRBV7-9 and TRBJ2-4; 7 bases match TRBD1. The DNA for the CDR3 is TGTGCCAGCAGCTACACCGGGACGGAGGACAGGATTCAGTACTTC. This sequence encodes CASSYTGTEDRIQYF.